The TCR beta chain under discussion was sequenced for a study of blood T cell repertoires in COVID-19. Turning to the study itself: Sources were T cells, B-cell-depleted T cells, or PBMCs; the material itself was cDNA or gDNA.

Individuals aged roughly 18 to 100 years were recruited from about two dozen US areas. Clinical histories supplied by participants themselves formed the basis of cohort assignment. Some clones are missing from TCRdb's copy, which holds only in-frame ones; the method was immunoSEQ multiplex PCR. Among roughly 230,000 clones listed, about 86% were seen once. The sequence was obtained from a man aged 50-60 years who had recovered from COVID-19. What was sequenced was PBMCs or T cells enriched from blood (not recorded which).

In DNA form, the CDR3 reads TGTGCCAGTCATTTCGGTGCAACTAATGAAAAACTGTTTTTT. Its protein product is CASHFGATNEKLFF. The chain employs TRBV19 and TRBJ1-4; no definite D call. This CDR3 has 14 residues. Germline CDR1 reads LNHDA; CDR2 reads SQIVND (reference sequence). V dropped 8 bases and J dropped 0 bases, with 10 bases sitting between them.